What follows is one T cell receptor (beta chain) and its context. The sample belongs to a study of blood T cell repertoires in COVID-19. Individuals drawn from 24 US areas were about 18 to 95 years old. Donors were grouped by their self-reported clinical history. Participants classified as exposed had met a COVID-19 case within 2 weeks before study entry. Trimming cost V 4 bases and J 3 bases; bases outside gene matches: 6. The germline CDR1 and CDR2 sequences are SGHKS and YYEKEE (reference sequence). The CDR3 sequence is 15 residues long. Per the study methods: Researchers report that nucleated cell counts were estimated from reference gene primer amplification. Using immunoSEQ multiplex PCR, the repertoire was profiled, and TCRdb retains in-frame clones only, with some absent. The D gene and trimming were derived from the DNA, and the V and J assignments and clone size from that table. The sample has about 430,000 clones; roughly 84% are singletons.

The chain employs TRBV5-5 and TRBJ2-7; 11 nucleotides match TRBD1. The sequence derives from a woman aged 18-29 years who had been exposed to COVID-19. Source material: PBMCs or T cells enriched from blood (not recorded which). CDR3 sequence: CASSASGTGGYEQYF. CDR3 nucleotide sequence: TGTGCCAGCAGCGCGTCCGGGACAGGGGGCTACGAGCAGTACTTC.